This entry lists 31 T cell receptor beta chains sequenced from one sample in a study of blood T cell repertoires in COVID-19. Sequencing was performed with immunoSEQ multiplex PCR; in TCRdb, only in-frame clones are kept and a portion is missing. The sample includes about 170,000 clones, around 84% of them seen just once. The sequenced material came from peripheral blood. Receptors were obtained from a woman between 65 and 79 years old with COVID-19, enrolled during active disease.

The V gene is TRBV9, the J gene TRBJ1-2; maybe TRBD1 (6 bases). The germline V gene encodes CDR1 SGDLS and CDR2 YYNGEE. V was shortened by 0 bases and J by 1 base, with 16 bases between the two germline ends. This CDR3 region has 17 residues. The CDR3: CASSVARAGEGNYGYTF. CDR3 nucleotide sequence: TGTGCCAGCAGCGTAGCTAGGGCAGGGGAAGGTAACTATGGCTACACCTTC.

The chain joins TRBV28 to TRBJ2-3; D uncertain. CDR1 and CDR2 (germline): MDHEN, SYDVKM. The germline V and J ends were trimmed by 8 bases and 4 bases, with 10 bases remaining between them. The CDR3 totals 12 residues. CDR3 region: CASVTVPDTQYF. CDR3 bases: TGTGCCAGCGTTACGGTCCCAGATACGCAGTATTTT.

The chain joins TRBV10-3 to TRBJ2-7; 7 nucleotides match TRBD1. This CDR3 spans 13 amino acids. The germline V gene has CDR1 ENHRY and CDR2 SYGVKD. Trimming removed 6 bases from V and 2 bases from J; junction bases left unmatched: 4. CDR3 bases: TGTGCCATCAGGGGACAGTGGGCCTACGAGCAGTACGTC. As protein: CAIRGQWAYEQYV.

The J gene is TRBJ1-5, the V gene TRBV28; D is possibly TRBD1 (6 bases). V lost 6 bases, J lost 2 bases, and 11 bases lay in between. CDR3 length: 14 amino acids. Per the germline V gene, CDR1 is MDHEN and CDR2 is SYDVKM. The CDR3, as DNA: TGTGCCAGCAGCGCGGGGGCGGGCAATCAGCCCCAGCATTTT. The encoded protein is CASSAGAGNQPQHF.

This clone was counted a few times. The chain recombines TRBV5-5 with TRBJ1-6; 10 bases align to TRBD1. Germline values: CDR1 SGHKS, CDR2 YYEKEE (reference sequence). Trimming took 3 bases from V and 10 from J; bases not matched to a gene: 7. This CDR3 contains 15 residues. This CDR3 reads CASSSRGTGVSPLHF. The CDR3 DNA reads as TGTGCCAGCAGCTCAAGAGGGACAGGGGTCTCACCCCTCCACTTT.

CDR3 amino acids: CASSLGGTGLFNEQFF. CDR3 in DNA: TGTGCCAGCAGTTTAGGGGGGACAGGGTTGTTTAATGAGCAGTTCTTC. The chain combines TRBV28 with TRBJ2-1, with 9 nucleotides matching TRBD1. V gave up 2 bases and J gave up 7 bases; unmatched junction bases: 9. The CDR3 extends over 16 amino acids. CDR1 is MDHEN and CDR2 is SYDVKM in the germline V gene.

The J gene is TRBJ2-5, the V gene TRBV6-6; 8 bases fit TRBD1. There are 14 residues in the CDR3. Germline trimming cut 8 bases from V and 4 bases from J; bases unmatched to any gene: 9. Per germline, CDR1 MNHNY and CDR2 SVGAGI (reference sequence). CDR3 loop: CASHQSGQGETQYF. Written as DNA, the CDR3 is TGTGCCAGCCATCAATCAGGACAGGGAGAGACCCAGTACTTC.

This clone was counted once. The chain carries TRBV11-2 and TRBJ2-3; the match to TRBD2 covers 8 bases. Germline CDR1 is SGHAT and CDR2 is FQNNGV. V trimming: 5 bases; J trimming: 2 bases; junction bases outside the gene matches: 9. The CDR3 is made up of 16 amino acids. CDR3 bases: TGTGCCAGCAGCACCTCATTAGCGGGGATCACAGATACGCAGTATTTT. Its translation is CASSTSLAGITDTQYF.

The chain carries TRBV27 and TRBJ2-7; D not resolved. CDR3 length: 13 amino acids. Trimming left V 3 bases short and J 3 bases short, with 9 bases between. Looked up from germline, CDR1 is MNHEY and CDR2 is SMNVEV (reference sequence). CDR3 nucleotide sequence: TGTGCCAGCAGTTTGCGAGAGAACTACGAGCAGTACTTC. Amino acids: CASSLRENYEQYF.

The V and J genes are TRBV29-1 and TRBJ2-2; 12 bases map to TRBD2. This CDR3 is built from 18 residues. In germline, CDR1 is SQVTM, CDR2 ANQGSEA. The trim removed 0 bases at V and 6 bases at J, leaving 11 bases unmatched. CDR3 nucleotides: TGCAGCGTTGAAGATCGGTGGGCTAGCGGGGGGGCGGCCGGGGAGCTGTTTTTT. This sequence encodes CSVEDRWASGGAAGELFF.

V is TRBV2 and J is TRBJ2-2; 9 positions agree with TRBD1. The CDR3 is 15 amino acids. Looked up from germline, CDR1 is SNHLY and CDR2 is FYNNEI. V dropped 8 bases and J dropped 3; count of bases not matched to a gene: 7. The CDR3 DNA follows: TGTGCCAGCGGCCGGGACAGGGCATACACCGGGGAGCTGTTTTTT. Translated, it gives CASGRDRAYTGELFF.

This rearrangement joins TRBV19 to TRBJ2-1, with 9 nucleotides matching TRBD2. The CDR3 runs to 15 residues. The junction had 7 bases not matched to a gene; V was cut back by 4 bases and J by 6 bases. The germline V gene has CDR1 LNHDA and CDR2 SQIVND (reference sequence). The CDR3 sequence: CASSKAGGRPNEQFF. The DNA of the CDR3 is TGTGCCAGTAGTAAGGCGGGGGGGCGTCCCAATGAGCAGTTCTTC.

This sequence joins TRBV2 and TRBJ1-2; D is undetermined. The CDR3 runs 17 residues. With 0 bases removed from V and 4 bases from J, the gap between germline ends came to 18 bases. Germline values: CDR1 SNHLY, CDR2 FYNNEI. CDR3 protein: CASSEAVRVAPTYGYTF. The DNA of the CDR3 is TGTGCCAGCAGTGAAGCTGTGAGGGTTGCCCCGACCTATGGCTACACCTTC.

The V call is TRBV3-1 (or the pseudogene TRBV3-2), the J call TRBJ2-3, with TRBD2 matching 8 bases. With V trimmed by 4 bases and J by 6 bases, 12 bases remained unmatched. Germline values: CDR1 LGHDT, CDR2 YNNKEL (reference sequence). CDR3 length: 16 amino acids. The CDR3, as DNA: TGTGCCAGCAGCCCCCTGGACCGGGGGGGCCGGGATACGCAGTATTTT. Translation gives CASSPLDRGGRDTQYF.

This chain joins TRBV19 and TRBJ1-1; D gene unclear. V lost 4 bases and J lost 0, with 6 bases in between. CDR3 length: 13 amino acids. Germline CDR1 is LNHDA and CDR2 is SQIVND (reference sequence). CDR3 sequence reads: CASSTGMNTEAFF. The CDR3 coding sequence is TGTGCCAGTAGTACCGGTATGAACACTGAAGCTTTCTTT.

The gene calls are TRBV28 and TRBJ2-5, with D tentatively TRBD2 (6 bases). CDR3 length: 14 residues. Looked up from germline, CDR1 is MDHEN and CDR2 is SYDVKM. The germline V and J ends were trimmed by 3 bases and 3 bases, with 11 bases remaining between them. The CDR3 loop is CASSFYGGEETQYF. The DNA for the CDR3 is TGTGCCAGCAGTTTCTACGGGGGAGAAGAGACCCAGTACTTC.

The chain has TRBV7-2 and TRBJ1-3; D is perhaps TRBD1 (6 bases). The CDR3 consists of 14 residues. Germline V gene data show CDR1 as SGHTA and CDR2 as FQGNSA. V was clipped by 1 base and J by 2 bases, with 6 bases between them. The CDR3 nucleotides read TGTGCCAGCAGCTTAGACAGGGCTGGAAACACCATATATTTT. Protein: CASSLDRAGNTIYF.

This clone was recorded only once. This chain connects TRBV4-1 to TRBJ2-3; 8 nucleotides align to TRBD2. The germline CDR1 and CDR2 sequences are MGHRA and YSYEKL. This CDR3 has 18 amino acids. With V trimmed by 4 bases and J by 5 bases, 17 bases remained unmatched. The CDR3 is CASSRGTTGSGILDTQYF. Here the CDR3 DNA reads TGCGCCAGCAGCCGGGGTACGACGGGTAGCGGGATTTTAGATACGCAGTATTTT.

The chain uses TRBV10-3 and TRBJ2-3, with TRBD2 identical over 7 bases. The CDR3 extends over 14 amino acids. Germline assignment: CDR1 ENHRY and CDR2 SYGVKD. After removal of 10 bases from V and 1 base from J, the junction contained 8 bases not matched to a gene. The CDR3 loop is CATKDTSGTDTQYF. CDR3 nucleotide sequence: TGTGCCACCAAAGACACTAGCGGCACAGATACGCAGTATTTT.

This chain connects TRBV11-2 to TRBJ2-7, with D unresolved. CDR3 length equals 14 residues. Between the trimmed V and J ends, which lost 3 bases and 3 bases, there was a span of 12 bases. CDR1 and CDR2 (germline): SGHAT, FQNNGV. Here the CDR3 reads CASSFTAFGYEQYF. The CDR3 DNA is TGTGCCAGCAGCTTCACAGCTTTCGGCTACGAGCAGTACTTC.

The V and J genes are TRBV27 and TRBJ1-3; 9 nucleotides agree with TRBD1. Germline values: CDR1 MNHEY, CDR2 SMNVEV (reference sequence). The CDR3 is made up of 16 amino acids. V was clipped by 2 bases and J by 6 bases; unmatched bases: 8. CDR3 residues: CASSLNRDRVENTIYF. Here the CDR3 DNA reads TGTGCCAGCAGTTTAAACCGGGACAGGGTGGAAAACACCATATATTTT.

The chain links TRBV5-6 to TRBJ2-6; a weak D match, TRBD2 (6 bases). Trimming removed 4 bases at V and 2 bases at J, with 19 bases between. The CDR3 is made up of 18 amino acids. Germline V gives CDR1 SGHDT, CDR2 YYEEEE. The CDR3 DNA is TGTGCCAGCAGCCCAAGGAGGATCGGGGGACCTGGGGCCAACGTCCTGACTTTC. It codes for CASSPRRIGGPGANVLTF.

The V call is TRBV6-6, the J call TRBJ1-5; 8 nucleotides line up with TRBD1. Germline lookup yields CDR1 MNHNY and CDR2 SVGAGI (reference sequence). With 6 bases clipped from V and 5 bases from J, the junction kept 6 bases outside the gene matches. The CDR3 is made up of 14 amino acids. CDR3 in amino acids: CASRPGTGDQPQHF. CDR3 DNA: TGTGCCAGCAGACCCGGGACAGGTGATCAGCCCCAGCATTTT.

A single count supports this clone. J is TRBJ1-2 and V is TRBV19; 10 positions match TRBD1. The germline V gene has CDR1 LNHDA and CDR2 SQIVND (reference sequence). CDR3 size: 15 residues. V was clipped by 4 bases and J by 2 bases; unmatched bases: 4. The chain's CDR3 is CASSTGQGDNYGYTF. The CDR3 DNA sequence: TGTGCCAGTAGTACAGGACAGGGGGACAACTATGGCTACACCTTC. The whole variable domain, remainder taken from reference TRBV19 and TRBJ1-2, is DGGITQSPKYLFRKEGQNVTLSCEQNLNHDAMYWYRQDPGQGLRLIYYSQIVNDFQKGDIAEGYSVSREKKESFPLTVTSAQKNPTAFYLCASSTGQGDNYGYTFGSGTRLTVV.

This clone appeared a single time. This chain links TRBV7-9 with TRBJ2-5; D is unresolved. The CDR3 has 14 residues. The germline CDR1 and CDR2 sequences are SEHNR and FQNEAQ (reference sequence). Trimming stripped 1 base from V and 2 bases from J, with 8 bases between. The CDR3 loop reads CASSLGATQETQYF. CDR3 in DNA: TGTGCCAGCAGCTTAGGTGCCACTCAAGAGACCCAGTACTTC. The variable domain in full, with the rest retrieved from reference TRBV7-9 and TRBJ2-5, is DTGVSQNPRHKITKRGQNVTFRCDPISEHNRLYWYRQTLGQGPEFLTYFQNEAQLEKSRLLSDRFSAERPKGSFSTLEIQRTEQGDSAMYLCASSLGATQETQYFGPGTRLLVL.

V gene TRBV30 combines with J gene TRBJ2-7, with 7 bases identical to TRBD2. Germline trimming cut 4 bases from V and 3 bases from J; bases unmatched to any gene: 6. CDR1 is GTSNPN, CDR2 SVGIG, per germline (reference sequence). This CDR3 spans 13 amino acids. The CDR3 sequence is CAWKGSGFYEQYF. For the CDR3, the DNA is TGTGCCTGGAAGGGTAGCGGGTTCTACGAGCAGTACTTC.

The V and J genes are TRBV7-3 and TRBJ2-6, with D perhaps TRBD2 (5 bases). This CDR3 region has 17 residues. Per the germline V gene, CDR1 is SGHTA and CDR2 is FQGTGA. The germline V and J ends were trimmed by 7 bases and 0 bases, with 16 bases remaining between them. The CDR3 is CASTTGVLSSGANVLTF. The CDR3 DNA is TGTGCCAGCACCACCGGGGTTTTGAGCTCTGGGGCCAACGTCCTGACTTTC.

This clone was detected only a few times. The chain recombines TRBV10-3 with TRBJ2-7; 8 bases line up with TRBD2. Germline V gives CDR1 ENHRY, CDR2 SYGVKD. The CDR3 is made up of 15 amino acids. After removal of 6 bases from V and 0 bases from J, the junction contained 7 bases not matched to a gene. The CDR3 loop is CAIRGLAGGSYEQYF. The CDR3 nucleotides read TGTGCCATCAGGGGATTGGCGGGAGGCTCCTACGAGCAGTACTTC.

CDR3 nucleotides: TGTGCCAGCAGGGGCCAGGGCCACCAAGAGACCCAGTACTTC. Residues: CASRGQGHQETQYF. The chain recombines TRBV28 with TRBJ2-5; D might be TRBD1 (5 bases). The CDR3 contains 14 residues. Germline CDR1 is MDHEN and CDR2 is SYDVKM. Trimming shortened V by 6 bases and J by 0 bases, and 11 bases separated the two germline ends.

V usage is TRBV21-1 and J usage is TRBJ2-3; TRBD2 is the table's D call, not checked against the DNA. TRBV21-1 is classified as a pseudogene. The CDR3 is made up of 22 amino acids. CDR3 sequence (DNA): TGTGCCAGCAGCAAAGAAGGCCCAGATGGGACTAGCGGGAAGGGATTCACAGATACGCAGTATTTT. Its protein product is CASSKEGPDGTSGKGFTDTQYF.

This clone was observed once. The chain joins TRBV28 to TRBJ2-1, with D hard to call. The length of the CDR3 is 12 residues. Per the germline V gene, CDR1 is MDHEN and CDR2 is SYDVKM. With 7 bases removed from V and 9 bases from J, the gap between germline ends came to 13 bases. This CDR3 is CASTPVTGEQFF. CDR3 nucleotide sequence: TGTGCCAGCACCCCCGTAACTGGTGAGCAGTTCTTC.